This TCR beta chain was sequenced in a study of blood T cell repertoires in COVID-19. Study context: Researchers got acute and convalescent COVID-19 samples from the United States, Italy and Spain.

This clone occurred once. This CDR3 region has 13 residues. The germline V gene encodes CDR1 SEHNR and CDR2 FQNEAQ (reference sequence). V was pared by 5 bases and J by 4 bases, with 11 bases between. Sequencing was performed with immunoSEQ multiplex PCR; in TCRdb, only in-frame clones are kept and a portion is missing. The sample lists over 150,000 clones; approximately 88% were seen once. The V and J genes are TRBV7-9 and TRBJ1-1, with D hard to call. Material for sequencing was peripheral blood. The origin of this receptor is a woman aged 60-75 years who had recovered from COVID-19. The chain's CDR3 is CASSPEGGTEAFF. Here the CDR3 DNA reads TGTGCCAGCAGCCCTGAGGGTGGCACTGAAGCTTTCTTT.